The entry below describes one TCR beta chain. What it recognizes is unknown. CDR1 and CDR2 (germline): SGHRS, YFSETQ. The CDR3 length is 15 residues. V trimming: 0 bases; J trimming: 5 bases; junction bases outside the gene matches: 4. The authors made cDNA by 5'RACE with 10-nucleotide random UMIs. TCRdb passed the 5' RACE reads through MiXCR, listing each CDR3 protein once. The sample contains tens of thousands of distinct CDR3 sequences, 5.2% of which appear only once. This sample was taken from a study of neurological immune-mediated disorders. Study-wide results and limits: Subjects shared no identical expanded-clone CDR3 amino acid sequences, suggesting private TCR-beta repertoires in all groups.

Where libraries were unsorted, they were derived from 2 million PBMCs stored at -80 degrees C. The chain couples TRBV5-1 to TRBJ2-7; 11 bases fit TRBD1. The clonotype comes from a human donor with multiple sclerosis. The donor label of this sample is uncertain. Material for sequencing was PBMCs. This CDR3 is CASSLGTGGGDEQYF. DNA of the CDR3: TGCGCCAGCAGCTTGGGGACAGGGGGCGGCGACGAGCAGTACTTC.